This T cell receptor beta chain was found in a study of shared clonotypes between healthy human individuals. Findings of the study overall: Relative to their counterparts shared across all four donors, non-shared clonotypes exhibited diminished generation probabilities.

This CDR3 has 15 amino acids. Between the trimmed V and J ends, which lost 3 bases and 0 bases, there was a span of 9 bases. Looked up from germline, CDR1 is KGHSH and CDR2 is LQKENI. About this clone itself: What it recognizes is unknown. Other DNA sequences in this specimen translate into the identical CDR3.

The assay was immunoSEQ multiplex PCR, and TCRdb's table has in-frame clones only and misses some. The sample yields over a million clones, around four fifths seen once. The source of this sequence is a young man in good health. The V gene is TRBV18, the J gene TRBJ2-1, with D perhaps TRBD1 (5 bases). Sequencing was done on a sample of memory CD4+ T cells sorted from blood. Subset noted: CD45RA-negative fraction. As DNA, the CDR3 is TGTGCCAGCTCACCCTCAGGGTACTCCTACAATGAGCAGTTCTTC. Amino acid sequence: CASSPSGYSYNEQFF.